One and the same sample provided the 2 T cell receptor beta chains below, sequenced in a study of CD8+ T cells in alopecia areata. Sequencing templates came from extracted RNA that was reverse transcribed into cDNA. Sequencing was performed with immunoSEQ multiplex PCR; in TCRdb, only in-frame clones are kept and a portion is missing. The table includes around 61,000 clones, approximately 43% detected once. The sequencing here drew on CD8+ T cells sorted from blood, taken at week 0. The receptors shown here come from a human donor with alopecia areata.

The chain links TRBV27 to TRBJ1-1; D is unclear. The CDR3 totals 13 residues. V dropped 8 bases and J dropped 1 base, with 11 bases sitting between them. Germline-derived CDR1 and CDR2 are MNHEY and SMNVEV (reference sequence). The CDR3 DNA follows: TGTGCCAGCTCCTTTAGCGGGAACACTGAAGCTTTCTTT. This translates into CASSFSGNTEAFF.

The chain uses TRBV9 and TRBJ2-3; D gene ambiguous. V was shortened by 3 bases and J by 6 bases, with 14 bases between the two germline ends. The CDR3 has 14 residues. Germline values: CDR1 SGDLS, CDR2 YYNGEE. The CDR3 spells CASSAASHLDTQYF. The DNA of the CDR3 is TGTGCCAGCAGCGCCGCGAGCCACCTGGATACGCAGTATTTT. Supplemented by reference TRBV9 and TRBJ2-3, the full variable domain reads DSGVTQTPKHLITATGQRVTLRCSPRSGDLSVYWYQQSLDQGLQFLIQYYNGEERAKGNILERFSAQQFPDLHSELNLSSLELGDSALYFCASSAASHLDTQYFGPGTRLTVL.